A single sample is the source of the 19 T cell receptor beta chains below, sequenced in a study of metastatic and nonmetastatic thyroid tumors. There were no patients who had received any treatment before thyroid surgery. TCRdb used MiXCR to call clones anew from the PCR reads. The data contain over 20,000 clones, about 11% of them seen just once; the ten biggest clones take up approximately 8%. Sequencing was done on a sample of blood. These receptors were taken from a female donor with papillary thyroid cancer or a benign thyroid nodule (not recorded which). Some clones in this sample may be carry-over from other donors' samples.

Many counts were recorded for this clone. This chain links TRBV7-9 with TRBJ2-3; D unclear. V lost 9 bases to trimming and J lost 2 bases, with 12 bases between them. The CDR3 spans 13 residues. From germline, CDR1 is SEHNR and CDR2 FQNEAQ (reference sequence). The CDR3 is CASLGRVTDTQYF. CDR3 nucleotides: TGTGCCAGTCTAGGGCGTGTCACAGATACGCAGTATTTT.

This clone was observed many times. V and J are TRBV19 and TRBJ1-6; no clear D. Germline lookup yields CDR1 LNHDA and CDR2 SQIVND (reference sequence). V lost 9 bases and J 5 bases, leaving 20 bases between the germline ends. The CDR3 runs 16 residues. CDR3 sequence: CASSTVYGSDNSPLHF. CDR3 nucleotides: TGTGCCAGCTCCACTGTGTACGGCTCGGATAATTCACCCCTCCACTTT.

This clone appeared many times. The J gene is TRBJ1-3, the V gene TRBV4-1; 8 nucleotides align to TRBD1. The V segment lost 1 base and the J segment 4 bases; nucleotides outside the gene matches: 6. The germline V gene has CDR1 MGHRA and CDR2 YSYEKL. There are 16 residues in the CDR3. The CDR3, as DNA: TGCGCCAGCAGCCAAGTATCGGGACAGGCGGGAAACACCATATATTTT. As protein: CASSQVSGQAGNTIYF.

In regard to this clone: A junction boundary mismatches the germline segment, possibly from a read error. The V and J genes are TRBV7-2 and TRBJ2-7, with a weak D call TRBD1 (6 bases). The CDR3 is 15 amino acids. CDR1 SGHTA and CDR2 FQGNSA come from the germline V gene. The CDR3: CASSLESGVSYEQYF. CDR3 bases: TGTGCCAGTAGCTTAGAGTCAGGGGTCTCCTACGAGCAGTACTTC. The full variable domain, completed using reference TRBV7-2 and TRBJ2-7, is GAGVSQSPSNKVTEKGKDVELRCDPISGHTALYWYRQSLGQGLEFLIYFQGNSAPDKSGLPSDRFSAERTGGSVSTLTIQRTQQEDSAVYLCASSLESGVSYEQYFGPGTRLTVT.

This clone was seen repeatedly, ten times or more. The chain uses TRBV12-3 or TRBV12-4 and TRBJ2-1, with D perhaps TRBD1 or TRBD2 (5 bases each). Between the trimmed V and J ends, which lost 4 bases and 4 bases, there was a span of 8 bases. The CDR3 is 13 amino acids. Here the CDR3 reads CASSWDVYNEQFF. As DNA, the CDR3 is TGTGCCAGCAGTTGGGACGTATACAATGAGCAGTTCTTC.

The table lists this clone with many counts. One junction end does not reproduce the germline sequence, and a read error may be involved. This rearrangement joins TRBV20-1 to TRBJ1-2; D remains ambiguous. The CDR3 consists of 13 residues. Germline loops: CDR1 DFQATT, CDR2 SNEGSKA (reference sequence). CDR3 coding DNA: TGCAGTGCTAGACTCGAGCGATCTAATGGCTACGCCTTC. Its translation is CSARLERSNGYAF.

This clone was recorded many times. The chain carries TRBV7-9 and TRBJ2-5; D remains ambiguous. Germline-derived CDR1 and CDR2 are SEHNR and FQNEAQ (reference sequence). This CDR3 comprises 13 residues. Trimming left V 8 bases short and J 5 bases short, with 15 bases between. For the CDR3, the DNA is TGTGCCAGCTCGTACGGGTGGCAGGAGACCCAGTACTTC. Amino acids: CASSYGWQETQYF.

At least ten counts were recorded for this clone. The same CDR3 is also encoded by other DNA sequences in this sample. The chain combines TRBV18 with TRBJ2-7; the match to TRBD1 covers 9 bases. Looked up from germline, CDR1 is KGHSH and CDR2 is LQKENI. The V segment lost 3 bases and the J segment 5 bases; nucleotides outside the gene matches: 8. This CDR3 region has 15 residues. This CDR3 reads CASSPSRTGEDEQYF. CDR3 coding DNA: TGTGCCAGCTCACCTAGCAGGACAGGGGAGGACGAGCAGTACTTC.

This clone is medium-sized within its sample. The chain recombines TRBV19 with TRBJ1-2; D remains ambiguous. Trimming left V 1 base short and J 8 bases short, with 5 bases between. CDR1 LNHDA and CDR2 SQIVND come from the germline V gene (reference sequence). This CDR3 region has 11 residues. CDR3 in DNA: TGTGCCAGTAGTATAGGGGAAGGCTACACCTTC. Its translation: CASSIGEGYTF.

A single count supports this clone. A much larger clone differs by one base, so this may be a read error. The same CDR3 can be traced to other DNA sequences in this sample. V gene TRBV15 combines with J gene TRBJ2-5, with D possibly called TRBD1 or TRBD2 (6 bases each). The CDR3 sequence is 23 residues long. Germline V gene data show CDR1 as LNHNV and CDR2 as YYDKDF (reference sequence). Trimming left V 3 bases short and J 0 bases short, with 35 bases between. The CDR3 DNA reads TGTGCCACCAGCAGTACACTTAGAGGGGGTACACTTATTAAGCGGGCTAACCAAGAGACCCAGTACTTC. Its protein product is CATSSTLRGGTLIKRANQETQYF.

V gene TRBV18 combines with J gene TRBJ2-4; 10 bases are a match to TRBD1. This CDR3 spans 15 amino acids. Germline CDR1 is KGHSH and CDR2 is LQKENI. Unmatched junction bases numbered 4, after V lost 3 bases and J lost 5 bases. The CDR3 bases are TGTGCCAGCTCACCGGGACAGGGGTCTCAAAACATTCAGTACTTC. Its protein is CASSPGQGSQNIQYF.

At least ten counts were recorded for this clone. At the DNA level, this CDR3 is encoded by other sequences in the same sample as well. As DNA, the CDR3 is TGCAGCGTTCGTGGACAGGGGCGCGGTCAGCCCCAGCATTTT. It translates to CSVRGQGRGQPQHF. The chain combines TRBV29-1 with TRBJ1-5; TRBD1 aligns across 9 bases. The CDR3 loop spans 14 amino acids. V shed 5 bases and J 6 bases; nucleotides not matched to a gene: 8. The germline CDR1 and CDR2 sequences are SQVTM and ANQGSEA.

This clone was seen many times. The genes are TRBV10-2 and TRBJ1-5; D not certain. CDR3 length: 14 amino acids. CDR1 is WSHSY, CDR2 SAAADI, per germline. V shed 7 bases and J shed 3 bases, with 13 bases lying between them. CDR3 sequence reads: CASTEEGNNQPQHF. The CDR3 bases are TGCGCCAGCACCGAGGAGGGAAACAATCAGCCCCAGCATTTT.

J is TRBJ2-5 and V is TRBV4-3; D not certain. V lost 5 bases and J lost 2, with 15 bases in between. Germline V gene lookup returns CDR1 LGHNA and CDR2 YSLEER. The CDR3 totals 15 residues. The CDR3 sequence: CASSYWTGTQETQYF. The CDR3 nucleotides read TGCGCCAGCAGCTACTGGACGGGTACACAAGAGACCCAGTACTTC.

Many counts were recorded for this clone. The rearrangement joins TRBV20-1 to TRBJ2-7; D is tentatively TRBD1 or TRBD2 (5 bases each). V shed 6 bases and J shed 2 bases, with 17 bases lying between them. The CDR3 runs to 14 residues. Germline CDR1 DFQATT, CDR2 SNEGSKA (reference sequence). The CDR3 sequence is CSASPRDRAYEQYF. CDR3 DNA sequence: TGCAGTGCCAGTCCCCGGGACCGAGCCTACGAGCAGTACTTC.

This clone has only a few counts. Relative to the germline gene, one junction end is altered; a read error may explain this. J is TRBJ2-5 and V is TRBV28; 8 bases map to TRBD2. This CDR3 contains 15 residues. Germline-derived CDR1 and CDR2 are MDHEN and SYDVKM. CDR3 protein: CAGSASSGSRETHYF. CDR3 nucleotide sequence: TGTGCCGGCAGTGCCTCAAGCGGGAGCAGGGAGACCCATTACTTC.

The V gene is TRBV7-8, the J gene TRBJ2-1, with TRBD2 matching over 11 bases. The ends lost 6 bases at V and 1 base at J; junction bases unmatched: 8. CDR3 size: 17 residues. Germline V gene sequence: CDR1 SGHVS, CDR2 FQNEAQ. For the CDR3, the DNA is TGTGCCAGCAGTCGTAAACTAGCGGGGGAATCCTACAATGAGCAGTTCTTC. It specifies CASSRKLAGESYNEQFF.

In regard to this clone: This clone may be a read error of a much larger clone one base away. As DNA, the CDR3 is TGTACCAGCAGCTTAAGGATAAACACTGAAGCTTTCTTT. Protein sequence: CTSSLRINTEAFF. V is TRBV7-3 and J is TRBJ1-1; D is unresolved. The CDR3 consists of 13 residues. Germline V gene lookup returns CDR1 SGHTA and CDR2 FQGTGA.

By proportion, this clone is medium-sized (0.01 to 0.1%). J is TRBJ1-2 and V is TRBV6-1; 8 nucleotides match TRBD1. Germline V lookup: CDR1 MNHNS, CDR2 SASEGT. The V segment lost 5 bases and the J segment 4 bases; nucleotides outside the gene matches: 9. The CDR3 loop spans 15 amino acids. The DNA for the CDR3 is TGTGCCAGCAGTCCTAAGACAGGGGCGGCCTATGGCTACACCTTC. This gives the protein CASSPKTGAAYGYTF.